This is a list of T cell receptor beta chains from one sample in a study of T cell repertoires in cytomegalovirus infection. Their antigens are not known. TCRdb called the reads again in MiXCR, with one record for every CDR3 protein. The table lists 380,000 or so distinct CDR3 sequences, roughly 34% of them singletons. Source: cultured PBMCs, taken from culture after CMV antigen stimulation. The receptor source for this set is a human donor in good health (CMV status not recorded). Some clones in this sample may be carry-over from other donors' samples. CDR3s include the opening cysteine and the closing phenylalanine or tryptophan. Each record gives: CDR3 length, J gene, V gene, clone size, D gene, CDR3 DNA, CDR3 protein. A D gene is named only where the DNA matches it firmly. Clone size is shown for a subset of rows, as once, few, many or a class of expanded clone.

17,TRBJ2-6,TRBV6-2/TRBV6-3,many,.,TGTGCCAGCAGTTACTCCCTTACAGAGTCTGGGGCCAACGTCCTGACTTTC,CASSYSLTESGANVLTF
14,TRBJ2-3,TRBV19,.,.,TGTGCCAGTAGTACGGCATCTAGCACAGATACGCAGTATTTT,CASSTASSTDTQYF
14,TRBJ2-7,TRBV12-3/TRBV12-4,.,TRBD2,TGTGCCAGCAGATATGAAGCGGGACTCTACGAGCAGTACTTC,CASRYEAGLYEQYF
13,TRBJ2-7,TRBV28,.,TRBD1,TGTGCCAGCAGGGGACAGGGGTTGGGTTGGCAGTACTTC,CASRGQGLGWQYF
14,TRBJ2-5,TRBV5-4,.,.,TGTGCCAGCAGTATATCCTCAACCCAAGAGACCCAGTACTTC,CASSISSTQETQYF
15,TRBJ2-5,TRBV7-3,.,TRBD2,TGTGCCAGCAGCACAGGGGTAGCGGGAGGGGAGACCCAGTACTTC,CASSTGVAGGETQYF
16,TRBJ2-3,TRBV20-1,few,TRBD2,TGCAGTGCTGACGATGGAGAGGGACTAGCAGGAATTACGCAGTATTTT,CSADDGEGLAGITQYF
16,TRBJ1-1,TRBV7-9,.,.,TGTGCCAGCAGCTTTGGGTCCGGGACATCGAACACTGAAGCTTTCTTT,CASSFGSGTSNTEAFF
14,TRBJ2-7,TRBV7-2,.,TRBD2,TGTGCCAGCAGCCTAAGTGGTAGCGGGAGAGGGCAGTACTTC,CASSLSGSGRGQYF
15,TRBJ2-2,TRBV7-9,.,TRBD1,TGTGCCAGCAGCTTGGACAGGGGAAGCACCGGGGAGCTGTTTTTT,CASSLDRGSTGELFF
15,TRBJ2-1,TRBV6-2/TRBV6-3,many,TRBD2,TGTGCCAGCAGATGGACTAGCGGGAGTGCACGAGAGCAGTTCTTC,CASRWTSGSAREQFF
15,TRBJ1-2,TRBV18,.,TRBD1,TGTGCCAGCTCACCGGGGACCGGGACAGGGATCGACTACACCTTC,CASSPGTGTGIDYTF